This T cell receptor beta chain was retrieved from a study of cytomegalovirus exposure and HLA in healthy donors (dated by TCRdb to about 2017). A note on the overall study: In an earlier analysis of roughly 590 of the donors, 276 Gb of sequence data and 117 million unique TCR beta sequences from about 180 million T cells were reported. An early release covering some 640 HLA-typed donors comprised 250 to 350 gigabases of sequencing data and around 86 million unique TCR sequences. Of the roughly 410 genotyped donors, 80% to 90% were placed in the genetic ancestry cluster associated with self-reported Caucasian donors. The study aimed to test whether cataloging public T cell receptors could reveal signatures of past pathogen exposure. The study used immunosequencing to profile the T cell repertoires of 666 subjects and linked those repertoires to cytomegalovirus serostatus. A separate validation cohort of roughly 110 different subjects was used in addition to the approximately 700-subject first cohort. To predict cytomegalovirus infection status, the study combined high-throughput TCR immunosequencing, statistical association of individual TCRs with disease status, and machine learning. A later analysis re-analyzed previously published TCR beta repertoires from 550 to 700 donors and added high-resolution HLA genotyping to study TCR occurrence patterns. Rather than drawing on any new phenotypic data, the later analysis identified candidate immune exposures from TCR beta sequences and the way those sequences occurred across donors. An earlier analysis of fewer than 700 of the donors applied high-throughput TCR beta sequencing to assess whether each TCR beta V gene segment acted as functional or pseudogenic. Donor age, sex, ethnicity and CMV serostatus were collected together with the repertoire data. In a later genetic analysis, genome-wide SNP genotypes for 398 of the 666 donors were used, and that subset was treated as a discovery cohort. All discovery cohort repertoires had been generated using a single sequencing platform. HLA typing covered class I and class II loci at four-digit resolution. The number of typed donors differed by locus: about 620-630 for A, B, C, DRB1 and DQB1; roughly 510 for DQA1; 606 for DPA1; and 400 to 480 for DPB1. Four to six DR-DQ haplotypes were handled as single units for association and clustering because linkage in the cohort was strong. Among 398 genotyped donors of the cohort, an average of around 240,000 unique TCR beta nucleotide sequences was sequenced per donor, of which 15% to 20% were non-productive. On the study overall, not on this receptor specifically: In an earlier analysis of more than 450 of the donors, most TCR beta V segments were observed in productive rearrangements about 90% or about 30% of the time, broadly matching IMGT annotations. The earlier analysis of 587 of the donors excluded about 16 rarely observed V segments, including chromosome 9 orphons, because counts were too low. Some IMGT-functional V segments, including TRBV6-2 and TRBV6-3, could not be distinguished by the 87-base-pair reads and were therefore excluded. While some public TCRs were present in many individuals, most TCR sequences turned up only very rarely across donors. According to a later genetic analysis, donors in an Asian-associated ancestry cluster had fewer N-insertions in productive TCRs than the roughly 660-donor mean. According to a later analysis, most CMV-associated TCR beta chains appeared to be HLA-restricted, and the HLA associations seemed to be driven largely by CMV exposure. The study listed 164 TCR beta chains as associated with cytomegalovirus. The classifier was reported to diagnose cytomegalovirus status with high specificity and sensitivity in both the original and validation cohorts. Linkage disequilibrium might explain the correlated functional status among segregating V segments, but an unknown experimental factor could not be excluded. In vitro tests confirmed that a few of the cytomegalovirus-associated TCR beta chains recognize cytomegalovirus antigens. This cohort had only TCR beta chains sequenced, and the lack of alpha or paired-chain data limited which features could be detected. A further reported finding was that TCR beta sequences accurately predicted the HLA-A and HLA-B alleles for most subjects in the first cohort. When HLA alleles, especially DR and DQ, strongly co-occurred, attributing TCR associations to individual alleles was difficult. A later analysis found that TCR association rates varied across HLA loci, with DRB1 alleles showing the most associated TCRs and HLA-C alleles the fewest. A group of highly shared sequence variants was considered likely to be a technical artifact of the sequencing pipeline. It was suggested by the authors that the approach could potentially be generalized to other disease states and immunological phenotypes. Because HLA typing was unavailable for some donors at each locus, only the typed subset was used in association tests. V-gene and J-gene trimming of TCR beta chains was associated with a missense DCLRE1C variant in a later genetic analysis, and the association was replicated in an independent cohort. The only immune exposure information available for the cohort was CMV serostatus. In a later analysis, HLA-associated TCR beta chains were found to be more clonally expanded and to have lower generation probabilities than equally common non-associated chains. In a later analysis, 16,951 TCR beta sequences were associated with specific HLA alleles at a false discovery rate of 0.05. Sequencing depth was assumed to be roughly uniform across donors in the presence/absence analyses, though that assumption may not hold. According to a later analysis, parvovirus B19, influenza, CMV and Epstein-Barr virus appeared linked to several top co-occurrence clusters.

The cohort consisted of 600 or so healthy bone marrow donors. Cohort members were all nominally healthy when sampled, although unrecorded immune exposures were likely present. The donor was CMV seronegative and was included in the group of over 300 seronegative cohort members. Every donor gave a peripheral blood sample, and the peripheral blood mononuclear cells from that sample were used for TCR beta sequencing. The Qiagen DNeasy Blood Extraction Kit was used to extract genomic DNA from the blood cell samples. Details on this clone: This receptor's antigen is unknown. No clone much larger than this one lies a single base away; base qualities are absent.

Receptor libraries were prepared by the immunoSEQ multiplex PCR assay. The multiplex PCR relied on a mix of 60 forward primers for TCR Vbeta segments and 13 reverse primers for TCR Jbeta segments. Amplification of the CDR3 region of rearranged TCR beta genes was performed with a multiplex PCR assay on genomic DNA. Amplified TCR beta libraries were sequenced as 87-base-pair reads on the Illumina HiSeq System. As for the authors' bioinformatics: A later analysis counted 65 million to 90 million unique TCR beta chains across the 650 to 700 repertoires, and around 12 million of these chains were shared by at least two donors. To remove PCR and sequencing errors, raw reads were error-corrected and collapsed into unique sequences using a nearest-neighbor algorithm that merged closely related sequences. To assign V, D and J gene segments, CDR3 sequences were aligned to IMGT reference sequences. For a sequence to be retained, a match of at least six nucleotides was required to both a V gene segment and a J gene segment. Rearrangements were classified as productive when the CDR3 lacked stop codons and remained in frame with V and J, and all other rearrangements were classified as non-productive. Following IMGT convention, CDR3 was defined as the stretch from the second conserved V-encoded cysteine up to the conserved J-encoded phenylalanine. Sequences without an unambiguous match to a single V gene segment were excluded from the earlier analysis of 450 to 750 of the donors. An earlier analysis of several hundred of the donors called V segments functional above 56.7% productive rearrangements and segregating when the between-donor standard deviation exceeded 5%. A statistical classification framework was built to diagnose cytomegalovirus status from the catalog of TCR beta chain sequences. In a later analysis, TCR nucleotide sequences were compared against IMGT/GENE-DB human TR gene sequences so that V and J genes could be assigned. Using the TCRdist pipeline, a later analysis assigned CDR3 sequences along with most-parsimonious VDJ recombination scenarios. In a later analysis, each TCR beta chain was defined by its CDR3 amino acid sequence together with its V-gene family, and reads lacking a unique V-gene family were excluded. To address suspected cross-contamination and a sequencing artifact, a later analysis removed approximately 590 highly shared, low-generation-probability nucleotide sequences. A later analysis calculated a clonal expansion index for each public chain from normalized within-repertoire ranks of inferred template counts. In a later analysis, generation probabilities were computed using a VDJ recombination model fitted to out-of-frame rearrangements, and the results were checked against IGoR. A later analysis scored TCR-TCR, TCR-HLA and TCR-CMV co-occurrence with hypergeometric tests, applying a repertoire-size bias correction to TCR pairs. In a later analysis, false discovery rates were estimated by permuting HLA or CMV assignments 20 times. In a later analysis, co-occurring TCRs were grouped using DBSCAN, with TCRdist sequence similarity added in when clustering inside HLA-allele-positive subsets. Co-occurrence clustering excluded repertoires with fewer than 30,000 or more than 120,000 public chains, plus five with anomalous nucleotide sharing. The table comes from immuneACCESS by way of TCRdb, which keeps in-frame sequences with V and J called. Part of the clones is missing from these tables; in studies checked, under half for an unresolved V gene and the rest for unknown reasons. The DNA gave D and trimming, while V, J and clone size come from that table. For this sample there are 150,000 to 200,000 clones; about four fifths appear just once. About 3% of the sample is in the top ten clones.

From its cysteine to its phenylalanine, the CDR3 spans 15 amino acids. Solely the CDR3 DNA is kept, with 45 bases framed from the first base. In the germline V gene (reference sequence), CDR1 corresponds to MNHEY and CDR2 to SMNVEV. Ends trimmed: V by 5 bases, J by 6 bases; bases unmatched to a gene: 10. The rearrangement combines TRBV27 with TRBJ1-1; TRBD1 fits 9 bases in the junction. This sequence originates from a female donor in good health and CMV-seronegative. Sample: PBMCs. The CDR3 is CASSPGTGWGPEAFF. The DNA sequence follows: TGTGCCAGCAGTCCGGGGACAGGGTGGGGACCTGAAGCTTTCTTT.